Each of the 8 T cell receptor beta chains below was sequenced from the same sample in a study of blood T cell repertoires in COVID-19. The data were produced by immunoSEQ multiplex PCR, yet TCRdb's version contains in-frame clones alone and is incomplete. The table has hundreds of thousands of clones, approximately 90% seen once. The sequencing input was peripheral blood. The origin of the receptors is a man between 60 and 70 years old with COVID-19, enrolled during active disease.

The V and J genes are TRBV3-1 (or the pseudogene TRBV3-2) and TRBJ2-7; no clear D gene. V lost 4 bases and J lost 2, with 12 bases in between. This CDR3 region has 14 residues. CDR1 LGHDT and CDR2 YNNKEL come from the germline V gene (reference sequence). The CDR3 protein is CASSPLRHPYEQYF. The CDR3 bases are TGTGCCAGCAGCCCCTTGAGGCACCCCTACGAGCAGTACTTC.

This clone was counted once. The rearrangement links TRBV4-1 to TRBJ2-1; tentative D call: TRBD1 (6 bases). Germline assignment: CDR1 MGHRA and CDR2 YSYEKL. There are 17 residues in the CDR3. Trimming left V 3 bases short and J 0 bases short, with 15 bases between. CDR3 in amino acids: CASSHPDGGASYNEQFF. The CDR3 region has the DNA TGCGCCAGCAGCCACCCAGATGGGGGCGCCTCCTACAATGAGCAGTTCTTC.

The genes are TRBV20-1 and TRBJ1-1, with TRBD1 identical over 7 bases. The CDR3 has 15 residues. CDR1 DFQATT and CDR2 SNEGSKA come from the germline V gene (reference sequence). Germline trimming cut 3 bases from V and 0 bases from J; bases unmatched to any gene: 7. The CDR3 region is CSASPGGRMNTEAFF. The DNA for the CDR3 is TGCAGTGCTAGTCCAGGGGGTCGCATGAACACTGAAGCTTTCTTT.

The J gene is TRBJ2-2, the V gene TRBV19, with TRBD2 matching over 11 bases. The CDR3 totals 17 residues. V lost 6 bases and J lost 4; bases outside the gene matches: 10. The germline CDR1 and CDR2 sequences are LNHDA and SQIVND (reference sequence). The DNA of the CDR3 is TGTGCCAGTAGGGTTAGCGGGAGGGCCCTATTCACCGGGGAGCTGTTTTTT. Protein: CASRVSGRALFTGELFF.

The chain employs TRBV28 and TRBJ1-1, with D perhaps TRBD1 (6 bases). The CDR3 runs 15 residues. Germline-derived CDR1 and CDR2 are MDHEN and SYDVKM. Trimming cost V 7 bases and J 0 bases, with 15 bases left between them. The CDR3 coding sequence is TGTGCCAGCAAAAGCTCGACAGGTATGAACACTGAAGCTTTCTTT. Translation: CASKSSTGMNTEAFF.

The table lists this clone with a count of one. The J gene is TRBJ1-6, the V gene TRBV2, with TRBD1 identical over 9 bases. This CDR3 contains 15 residues. The ends lost 8 bases at V and 3 bases at J; junction bases unmatched: 5. Germline V gives CDR1 SNHLY, CDR2 FYNNEI. CDR3 bases: TGTGCCAGCCAGGACAGGGGAGGCTATAATTCACCCCTCCACTTT. Encoded protein: CASQDRGGYNSPLHF. The whole variable domain, remainder taken from reference TRBV2 and TRBJ1-6, is EPEVTQTPSHQVTQMGQEVILRCVPISNHLYFYWYRQILGQKVEFLVSFYNNEISEKSEIFDDQFSVERPDGSNFTLKIRSTKLEDSAMYFCASQDRGGYNSPLHFGNGTRLTVT.

The chain combines TRBV19 with TRBJ1-2, with 7 bases identical to TRBD1. V dropped 3 bases and J dropped 6; count of bases not matched to a gene: 4. CDR1 LNHDA and CDR2 SQIVND come from the germline V gene (reference sequence). This CDR3 region has 13 residues. The CDR3 loop is CASSIGTVNGYTF. In DNA form, the CDR3 reads TGTGCCAGTAGTATCGGGACAGTAAATGGCTACACCTTC.

This chain links TRBV15 with TRBJ2-2, with a weak D call TRBD1 (5 bases). The CDR3 is 17 residues long. Per the germline V gene, CDR1 is LNHNV and CDR2 is YYDKDF (reference sequence). Trimming cost V 1 base and J 1 base, with 13 bases left between them. This CDR3 is CATSRGPSDRNTGELFF. CDR3 sequence (DNA): TGTGCCACCAGCAGAGGCCCCAGTGACAGGAACACCGGGGAGCTGTTTTTT.